This T cell receptor (beta chain) was retrieved from a study of cytomegalovirus exposure and HLA in healthy donors. As to this clone: Its target is not known.

Both 60 Vbeta primers and 13 Jbeta primers went into the PCR. Assay: immunoSEQ multiplex PCR; the TCRdb copy retains only in-frame clones and omits some. The repertoire holds fewer than 90,000 clones, with approximately 71% as singletons. In germline, CDR1 is LGHNA, CDR2 YSLEER. The CDR3 length is 14 residues. Trimming left V 0 bases short and J 5 bases short, with 10 bases between. Broader study findings: Some 16,000 TCR beta sequences were associated with HLA alleles at 0.05 false discovery rate in a later analysis. A previous analysis found most TCR beta V segments productive roughly 87% or roughly 30% of the time.

This clonotype was obtained from a man aged 25-45 years in good health and CMV-seronegative. The sequencing input was PBMCs. This rearrangement joins TRBV4-3 to TRBJ1-1, with unresolved D. The CDR3 DNA follows: TGCGCCAGCAGCCAAGACGTCAGTTGGACTGAAGCTTTCTTT. This gives the protein CASSQDVSWTEAFF.